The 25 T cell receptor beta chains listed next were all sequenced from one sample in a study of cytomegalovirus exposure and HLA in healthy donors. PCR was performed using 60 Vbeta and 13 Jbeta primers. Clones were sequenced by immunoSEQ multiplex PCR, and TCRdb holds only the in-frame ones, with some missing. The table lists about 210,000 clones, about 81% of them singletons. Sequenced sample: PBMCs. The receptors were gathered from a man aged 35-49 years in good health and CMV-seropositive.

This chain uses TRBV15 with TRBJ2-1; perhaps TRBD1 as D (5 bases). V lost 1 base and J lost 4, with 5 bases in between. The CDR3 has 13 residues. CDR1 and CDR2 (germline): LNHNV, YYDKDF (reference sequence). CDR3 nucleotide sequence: TGTGCCACCAGCAGAGGACAGTACAATGAGCAGTTCTTC. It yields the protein CATSRGQYNEQFF.

In nucleotides, the CDR3 is TGTGCCAGCAGCACCAACGGCGGACTAGCGGCCCACGGTGGGGAGCTGTTTTTT. This sequence encodes CASSTNGGLAAHGGELFF. V and J are TRBV7-9 and TRBJ2-2, with TRBD2 matching 10 bases. Germline V gives CDR1 SEHNR, CDR2 FQNEAQ (reference sequence). Trimming took 5 bases from V and 8 from J; bases not matched to a gene: 17. This CDR3 has 18 residues.

The CDR3 bases are TGTGCCAGCAGCTGGACTAGCGGGTCCCACAATGAGCAGTTCTTC. Translating gives CASSWTSGSHNEQFF. V and J are TRBV5-4 and TRBJ2-1; 11 bases are a match to TRBD2. Unmatched junction bases numbered 4, after V lost 3 bases and J lost 5 bases. In germline, CDR1 is SGHNT, CDR2 YYREEE (reference sequence). The length of the CDR3 is 15 residues.

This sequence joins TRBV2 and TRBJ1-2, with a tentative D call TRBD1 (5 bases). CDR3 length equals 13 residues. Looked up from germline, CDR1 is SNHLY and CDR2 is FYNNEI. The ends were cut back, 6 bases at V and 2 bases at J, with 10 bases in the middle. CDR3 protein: CASRGGRNYGYTF. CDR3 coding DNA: TGTGCCAGCAGGGGGGGGAGAAACTATGGCTACACCTTC.

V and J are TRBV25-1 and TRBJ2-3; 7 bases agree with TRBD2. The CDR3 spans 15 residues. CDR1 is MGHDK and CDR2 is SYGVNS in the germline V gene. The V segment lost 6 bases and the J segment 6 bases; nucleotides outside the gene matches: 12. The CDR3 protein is CASSEGGAPHDTQYF. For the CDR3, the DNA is TGTGCCAGCAGCGAGGGAGGGGCCCCACACGATACGCAGTATTTT.

The CDR3 protein is CASSRTGVTQETQYF. The CDR3 DNA sequence: TGTGCCAGCAGCCGGACAGGGGTTACCCAAGAGACCCAGTACTTC. The V gene is TRBV9, the J gene TRBJ2-5, with 9 bases identical to TRBD1. CDR1 SGDLS and CDR2 YYNGEE come from the germline V gene. The J segment lost 1 base and the V segment lost 4 bases, leaving 5 bases of the junction unmatched. The CDR3 sequence is 15 residues long. The full variable domain, its missing parts supplied by reference TRBV9 and TRBJ2-5, is DSGVTQTPKHLITATGQRVTLRCSPRSGDLSVYWYQQSLDQGLQFLIQYYNGEERAKGNILERFSAQQFPDLHSELNLSSLELGDSALYFCASSRTGVTQETQYFGPGTRLLVL.

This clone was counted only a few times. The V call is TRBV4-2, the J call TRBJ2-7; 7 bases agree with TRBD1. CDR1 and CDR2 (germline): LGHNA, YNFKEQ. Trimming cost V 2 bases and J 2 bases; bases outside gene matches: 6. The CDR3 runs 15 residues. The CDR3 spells CASSQTNRGPYEQYF. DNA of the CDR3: TGTGCCAGCAGCCAAACCAACAGGGGCCCCTACGAGCAGTACTTC.

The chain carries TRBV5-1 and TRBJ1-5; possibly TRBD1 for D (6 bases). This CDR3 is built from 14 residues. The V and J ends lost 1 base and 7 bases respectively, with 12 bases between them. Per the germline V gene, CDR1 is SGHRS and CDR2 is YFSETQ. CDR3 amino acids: CASSLTTGEQPQHF. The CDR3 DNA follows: TGCGCCAGCAGCTTGACGACAGGAGAACAGCCCCAGCATTTT.

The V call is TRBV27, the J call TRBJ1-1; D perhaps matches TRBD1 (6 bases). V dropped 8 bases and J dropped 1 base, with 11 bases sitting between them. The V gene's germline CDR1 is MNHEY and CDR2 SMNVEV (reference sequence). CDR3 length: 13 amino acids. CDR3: CASSQGRNTEAFF. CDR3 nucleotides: TGTGCCAGCTCACAGGGTCGGAACACTGAAGCTTTCTTT.

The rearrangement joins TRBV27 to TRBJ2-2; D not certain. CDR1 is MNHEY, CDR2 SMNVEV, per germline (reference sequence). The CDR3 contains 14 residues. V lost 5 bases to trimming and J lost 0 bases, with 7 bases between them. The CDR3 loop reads CASSEQTNTGELFF. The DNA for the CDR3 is TGTGCCAGCAGTGAACAGACGAACACCGGGGAGCTGTTTTTT.

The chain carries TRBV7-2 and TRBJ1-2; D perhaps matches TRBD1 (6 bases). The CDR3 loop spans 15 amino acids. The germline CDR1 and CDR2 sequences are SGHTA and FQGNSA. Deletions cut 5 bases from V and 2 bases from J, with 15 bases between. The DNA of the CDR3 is TGTGCCAGCAGCATACCCGGGACAACAAACTATGGCTACACCTTC. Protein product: CASSIPGTTNYGYTF.

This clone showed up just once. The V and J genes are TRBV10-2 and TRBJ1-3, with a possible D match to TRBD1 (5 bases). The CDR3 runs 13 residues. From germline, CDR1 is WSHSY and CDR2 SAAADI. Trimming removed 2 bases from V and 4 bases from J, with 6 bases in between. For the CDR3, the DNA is TGCGCCAGCAGTGAGCCAGGGGGAAACACCATATATTTT. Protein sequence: CASSEPGGNTIYF.

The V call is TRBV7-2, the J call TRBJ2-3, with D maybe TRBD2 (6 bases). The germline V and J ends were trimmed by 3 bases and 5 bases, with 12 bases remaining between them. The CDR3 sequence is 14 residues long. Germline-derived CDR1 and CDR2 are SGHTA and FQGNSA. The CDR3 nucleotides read TGTGCCAGCAGCTTTTTACGGGAGAAAGATACGCAGTATTTT. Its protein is CASSFLREKDTQYF.

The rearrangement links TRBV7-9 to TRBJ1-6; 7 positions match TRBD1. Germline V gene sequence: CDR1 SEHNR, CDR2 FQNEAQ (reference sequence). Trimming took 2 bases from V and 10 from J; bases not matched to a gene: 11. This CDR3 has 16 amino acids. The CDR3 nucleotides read TGTGCCAGCAGCTTATACCTAACAGGGGCGGACTCACCCCTCCACTTT. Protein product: CASSLYLTGADSPLHF.

The CDR3 sequence is CASSQGQGTSTYGYTF. The DNA for the CDR3 is TGCGCCAGCAGCCAAGGTCAGGGGACGAGTACCTATGGCTACACCTTC. The genes are TRBV4-1 and TRBJ1-2; D perhaps matches TRBD1 (6 bases). CDR3 size: 16 residues. The germline V gene encodes CDR1 MGHRA and CDR2 YSYEKL. With 1 base removed from V and 4 bases from J, the gap between germline ends came to 16 bases.

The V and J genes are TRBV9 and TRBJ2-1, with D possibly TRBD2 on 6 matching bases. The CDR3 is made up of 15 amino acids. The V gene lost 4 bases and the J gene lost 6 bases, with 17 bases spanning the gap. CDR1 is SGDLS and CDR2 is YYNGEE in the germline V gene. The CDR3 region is CASSPVAGSGNEQFF. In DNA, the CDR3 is TGTGCCAGCAGCCCCGTGGCGGGGAGCGGCAATGAGCAGTTCTTC.

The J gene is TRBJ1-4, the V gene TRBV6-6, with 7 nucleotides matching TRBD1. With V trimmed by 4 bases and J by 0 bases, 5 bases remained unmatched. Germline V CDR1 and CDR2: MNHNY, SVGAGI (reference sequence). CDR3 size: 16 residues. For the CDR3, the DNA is TGTGCCAGCAGTTCGACAGGGTCGGCAACTAATGAAAAACTGTTTTTT. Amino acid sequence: CASSSTGSATNEKLFF.

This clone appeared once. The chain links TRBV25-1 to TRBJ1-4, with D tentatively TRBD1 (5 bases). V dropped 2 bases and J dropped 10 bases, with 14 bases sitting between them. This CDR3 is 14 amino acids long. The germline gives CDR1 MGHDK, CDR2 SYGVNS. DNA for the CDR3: TGTGCCAGCAGTGAAGGGGCAGGCTCGGGAAAACTGTTTTTT. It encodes CASSEGAGSGKLFF.

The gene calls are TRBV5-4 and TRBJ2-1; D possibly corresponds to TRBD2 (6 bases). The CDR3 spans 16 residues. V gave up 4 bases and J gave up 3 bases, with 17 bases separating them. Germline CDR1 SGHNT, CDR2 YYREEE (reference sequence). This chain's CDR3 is CASSPLPPSDYNEQFF. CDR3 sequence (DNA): TGTGCCAGCAGCCCACTCCCCCCTAGCGACTACAATGAGCAGTTCTTC.

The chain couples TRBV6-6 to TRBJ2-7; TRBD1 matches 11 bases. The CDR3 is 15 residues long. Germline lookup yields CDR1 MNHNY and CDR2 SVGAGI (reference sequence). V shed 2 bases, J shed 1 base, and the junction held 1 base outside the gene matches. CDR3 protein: CASSYGTGGSYEQYV. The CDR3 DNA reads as TGTGCCAGCAGTTACGGGACAGGGGGGTCCTACGAGCAGTACGTC.

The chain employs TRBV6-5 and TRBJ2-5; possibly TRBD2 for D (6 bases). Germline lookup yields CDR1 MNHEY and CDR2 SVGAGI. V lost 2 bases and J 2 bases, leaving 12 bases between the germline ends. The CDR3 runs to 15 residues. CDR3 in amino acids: CASSYGGTPQETQYF. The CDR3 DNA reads TGTGCCAGCAGTTACGGGGGGACTCCACAAGAGACCCAGTACTTC.

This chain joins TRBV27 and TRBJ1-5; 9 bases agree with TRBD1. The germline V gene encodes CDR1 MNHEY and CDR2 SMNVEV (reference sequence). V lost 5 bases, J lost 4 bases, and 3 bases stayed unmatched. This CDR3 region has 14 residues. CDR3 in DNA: TGTGCCAGCAGTATGGGGACAGGGAATCAGCCCCAGCATTTT. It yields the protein CASSMGTGNQPQHF.

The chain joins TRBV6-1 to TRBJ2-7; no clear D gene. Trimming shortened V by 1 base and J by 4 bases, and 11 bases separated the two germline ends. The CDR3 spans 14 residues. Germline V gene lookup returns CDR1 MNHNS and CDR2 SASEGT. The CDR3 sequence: CASSEGERGYEQYF. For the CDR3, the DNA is TGTGCCAGCAGTGAAGGAGAGAGAGGTTACGAGCAGTACTTC.

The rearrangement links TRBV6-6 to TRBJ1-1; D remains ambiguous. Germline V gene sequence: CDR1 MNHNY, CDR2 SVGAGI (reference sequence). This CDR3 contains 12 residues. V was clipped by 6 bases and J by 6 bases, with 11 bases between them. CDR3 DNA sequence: TGTGCCAGCAGCCCCATGTTAGCTGAAGCTTTCTTT. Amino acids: CASSPMLAEAFF.

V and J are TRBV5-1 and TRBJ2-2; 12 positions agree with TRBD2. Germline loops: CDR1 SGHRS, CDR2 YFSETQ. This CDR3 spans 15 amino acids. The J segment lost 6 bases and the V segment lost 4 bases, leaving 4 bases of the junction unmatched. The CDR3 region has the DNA TGCGCCAGCAGCGTGACTAGCGGGAGTGCCGGGGAGCTGTTTTTT. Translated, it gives CASSVTSGSAGELFF. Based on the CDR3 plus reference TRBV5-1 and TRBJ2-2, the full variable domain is KAGVTQTPRYLIKTRGQQVTLSCSPISGHRSVSWYQQTPGQGLQFLFEYFSETQRNKGNFPGRFSGRQFSNSRSEMNVSTLELGDSALYLCASSVTSGSAGELFFGEGSRLTVL.